This is a list of T cell receptor beta chains from one sample in a study of blood T cell repertoires in COVID-19. The table came from immunoSEQ multiplex PCR; TCRdb's copy has only in-frame clones and leaves some out. The data show 360,000 or so clones, roughly 87% seen once. Sequencing was done on a sample of PBMCs or T cells enriched from blood (not recorded which). These receptors originate from a woman aged 25 to 45 who had recovered from COVID-19. Each CDR3 is given with its conserved first and last residue. D genes are given only for firm matches. Some rows have no size entry. The others give once, few or many, or a class for an expanded clone.

V gene	D gene	J gene	clone size	CDR3 protein	CDR3 DNA
TRBV6-5	TRBD1	TRBJ2-2	NA	CASSQRDRGWGELFF	TGTGCCAGCAGCCAACGAGACAGGGGTTGGGGGGAGCTGTTTTTT
TRBV7-6	TRBD2	TRBJ2-3	NA	CASSIAGGLGTDTQYF	TGTGCCAGCAGCATAGCGGGGGGGCTTGGCACAGATACGCAGTATTTT
TRBV27	NA	TRBJ1-1	NA	CASRGLFGHMNTEAFF	TGTGCCAGCAGGGGGCTTTTCGGACATATGAACACTGAAGCTTTCTTT
TRBV12-3/TRBV12-4	NA	TRBJ1-1	NA	CASSLTGNTEAFF	TGTGCCAGCAGTTTAACGGGGAACACTGAAGCTTTCTTT
TRBV3-1/TRBV3-2	TRBD1	TRBJ1-4	NA	CASSPTGANEKLFF	TGTGCCAGCAGCCCGACAGGGGCCAATGAAAAACTGTTTTTT
TRBV7-8	TRBD2	TRBJ2-7	NA	CASSLVVGGPYEQYF	TGTGCCAGCAGCTTAGTCGTGGGAGGGCCCTACGAGCAGTACTTC
TRBV5-6	NA	TRBJ1-6	once	CASSLGQSNSPLHF	TGTGCCAGCAGCTTGGGACAGAGTAATTCACCCCTCCACTTT
TRBV19	NA	TRBJ2-6	once	CASSIGEDSGANVLTF	TGTGCCAGTAGTATCGGAGAGGACTCTGGGGCCAACGTCCTGACTTTC
TRBV5-1	TRBD2	TRBJ2-1	NA	CASSLTTSGRQGEQFF	TGCGCCAGCAGCCTAACCACTAGCGGGAGACAAGGGGAGCAGTTCTTC
TRBV5-4	TRBD2	TRBJ2-3	NA	CASSITSAPLTDTQYF	TGTGCCAGCAGCATCACTAGCGCCCCGCTCACAGATACGCAGTATTTT
TRBV11-2	NA	TRBJ1-4	few	CASAPTRDIEKLFF	TGTGCCAGCGCGCCTACCCGAGACATTGAAAAACTGTTTTTT
TRBV12-2	NA	TRBJ2-7	NA	CASRLAWEGPTYEQYF	TGTGCAAGTCGCTTAGCCTGGGAGGGCCCAACCTACGAGCAGTACTTC
TRBV19	NA	TRBJ1-5	NA	CASSIVGRQPQHF	TGTGCCAGTAGTATAGTGGGGAGGCAGCCCCAGCATTTT
TRBV7-2	TRBD1	TRBJ1-1	NA	CASSFQGADTEAFF	TGTGCCAGCAGCTTCCAGGGGGCAGACACTGAAGCTTTCTTT